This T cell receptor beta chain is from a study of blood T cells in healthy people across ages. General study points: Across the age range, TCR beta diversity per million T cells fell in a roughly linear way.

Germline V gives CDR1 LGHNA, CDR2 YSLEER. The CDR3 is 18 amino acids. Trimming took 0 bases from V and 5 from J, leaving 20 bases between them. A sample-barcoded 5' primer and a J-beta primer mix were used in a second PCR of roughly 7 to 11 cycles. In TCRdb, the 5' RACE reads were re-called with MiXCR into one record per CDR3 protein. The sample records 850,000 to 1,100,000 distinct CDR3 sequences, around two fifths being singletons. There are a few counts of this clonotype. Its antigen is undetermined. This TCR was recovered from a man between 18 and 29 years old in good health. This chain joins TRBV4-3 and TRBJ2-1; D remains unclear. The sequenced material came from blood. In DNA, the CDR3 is TGCGCCAGCAGCCAAGAAGGAAAGACGTGGGTGGCCAACAATGAGCAGTTCTTC. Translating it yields CASSQEGKTWVANNEQFF.